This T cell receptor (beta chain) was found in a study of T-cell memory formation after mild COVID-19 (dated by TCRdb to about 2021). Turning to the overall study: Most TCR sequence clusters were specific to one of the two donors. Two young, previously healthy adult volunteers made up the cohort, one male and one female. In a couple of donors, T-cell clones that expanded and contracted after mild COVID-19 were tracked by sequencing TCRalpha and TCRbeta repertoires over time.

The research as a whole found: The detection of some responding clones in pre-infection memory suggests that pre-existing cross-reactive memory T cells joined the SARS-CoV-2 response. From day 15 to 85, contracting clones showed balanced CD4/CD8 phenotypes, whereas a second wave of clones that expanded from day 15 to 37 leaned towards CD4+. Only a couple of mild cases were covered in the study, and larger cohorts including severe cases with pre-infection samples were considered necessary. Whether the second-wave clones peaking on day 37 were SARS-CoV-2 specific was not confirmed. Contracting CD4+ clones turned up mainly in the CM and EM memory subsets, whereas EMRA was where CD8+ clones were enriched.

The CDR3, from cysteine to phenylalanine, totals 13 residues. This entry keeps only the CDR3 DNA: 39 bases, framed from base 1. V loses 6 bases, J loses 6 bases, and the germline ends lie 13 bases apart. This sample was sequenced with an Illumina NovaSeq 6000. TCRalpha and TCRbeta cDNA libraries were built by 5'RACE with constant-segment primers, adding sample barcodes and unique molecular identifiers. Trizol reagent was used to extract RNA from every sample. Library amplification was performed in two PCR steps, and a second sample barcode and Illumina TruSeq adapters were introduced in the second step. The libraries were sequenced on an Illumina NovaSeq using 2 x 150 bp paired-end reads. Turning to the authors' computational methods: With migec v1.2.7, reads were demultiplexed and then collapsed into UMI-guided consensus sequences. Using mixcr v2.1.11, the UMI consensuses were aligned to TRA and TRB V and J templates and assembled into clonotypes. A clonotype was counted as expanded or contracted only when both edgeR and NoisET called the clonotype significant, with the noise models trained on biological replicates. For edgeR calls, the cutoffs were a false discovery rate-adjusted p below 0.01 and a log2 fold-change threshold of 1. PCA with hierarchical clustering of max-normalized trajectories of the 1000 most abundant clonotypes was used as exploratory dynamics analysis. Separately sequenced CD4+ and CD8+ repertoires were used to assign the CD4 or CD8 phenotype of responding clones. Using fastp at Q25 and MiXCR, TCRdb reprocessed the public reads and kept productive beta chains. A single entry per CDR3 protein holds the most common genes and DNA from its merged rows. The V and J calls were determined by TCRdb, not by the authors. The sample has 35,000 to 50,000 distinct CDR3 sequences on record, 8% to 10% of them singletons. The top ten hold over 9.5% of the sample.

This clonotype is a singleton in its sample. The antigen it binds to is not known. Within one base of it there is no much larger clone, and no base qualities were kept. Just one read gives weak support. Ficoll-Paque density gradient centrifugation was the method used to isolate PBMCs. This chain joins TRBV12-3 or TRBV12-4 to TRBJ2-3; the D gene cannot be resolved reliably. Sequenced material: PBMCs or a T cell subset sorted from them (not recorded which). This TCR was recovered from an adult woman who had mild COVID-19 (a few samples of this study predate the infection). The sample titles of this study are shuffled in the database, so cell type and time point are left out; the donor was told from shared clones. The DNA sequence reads TGTGCCAGCAGGGGGTCTAGTGCCGATACGCAGTATTTT. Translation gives CASRGSSADTQYF.